The 6 T cell receptor beta chains listed next were all sequenced from one sample in a study of blood T cell repertoires in COVID-19. TCRdb's copy holds only in-frame clones and misses some; the assay was immunoSEQ multiplex PCR. The data hold some 210,000 clones, with around four fifths observed a single time. The sequenced sample was peripheral blood. The receptors come from a woman aged 45-60 years with active or convalescent COVID-19.

This rearrangement joins TRBV5-1 to TRBJ1-3; weak D call: TRBD1 (5 bases). CDR1 is SGHRS and CDR2 is YFSETQ in the germline V gene. Trimming stripped 4 bases from V and 9 bases from J, with 17 bases between. The CDR3 totals 14 residues. In DNA form, the CDR3 reads TGCGCCAGCAGCGTGGGGCCTCCAGAGGCCACCATATATTTT. Protein: CASSVGPPEATIYF.

The V gene is TRBV19, the J gene TRBJ1-4; the match to TRBD1 covers 8 bases. The CDR3 loop spans 14 amino acids. Trimming cost V 6 bases and J 6 bases; bases outside gene matches: 6. Germline lookup yields CDR1 LNHDA and CDR2 SQIVND (reference sequence). In DNA, the CDR3 is TGTGCCAGTAGCCCAGGGGGCGCGGATGAAAAACTGTTTTTT. It yields the protein CASSPGGADEKLFF.

This chain connects TRBV28 to TRBJ1-2; D ambiguous. The CDR3 contains 12 residues. V was clipped by 4 bases and J by 1 base, with 4 bases between them. CDR1 and CDR2 from the germline V gene are MDHEN and SYDVKM. The CDR3 here is CASSSHNYGYTF. CDR3 bases: TGTGCCAGCAGTTCACATAACTATGGCTACACCTTC.

There are a few counts of this clone. The J gene is TRBJ2-2, the V gene TRBV2; TRBD1 aligns across 8 bases. The germline CDR1 and CDR2 sequences are SNHLY and FYNNEI. This CDR3 spans 13 amino acids. J gave up 1 base and V 8 bases, and 0 bases lay outside the gene matches. The CDR3 here is CASGTGNTGELFF. The CDR3 region has the DNA TGTGCCAGCGGGACAGGGAACACCGGGGAGCTGTTTTTT. Drawing the rest from reference TRBV2 and TRBJ2-2, the complete variable domain is EPEVTQTPSHQVTQMGQEVILRCVPISNHLYFYWYRQILGQKVEFLVSFYNNEISEKSEIFDDQFSVERPDGSNFTLKIRSTKLEDSAMYFCASGTGNTGELFFGEGSRLTVL.

This rearrangement joins TRBV24-1 to TRBJ1-2; 9 bases agree with TRBD1. Germline loops: CDR1 KGHDR, CDR2 SFDVKD. The trim removed 5 bases at V and 7 bases at J, leaving 4 bases unmatched. CDR3 length: 13 amino acids. CDR3 in amino acids: CATSGDRGSGYTF. CDR3 in DNA: TGTGCCACCAGTGGAGACAGGGGGTCTGGCTACACCTTC.

The chain is built from TRBV3-1 (or the pseudogene TRBV3-2) and TRBJ1-2; D might be TRBD1 (5 bases). The germline gives CDR1 LGHDT, CDR2 YNNKEL (reference sequence). Trimming took off 1 base at V and 3 bases at J, with 12 bases between the two ends. The CDR3 sequence is 15 residues long. The CDR3 DNA reads as TGTGCCAGCAGCCAAGTTTTTTGGGGGGACTATGGCTACACCTTC. Residues: CASSQVFWGDYGYTF.